This TCR beta chain was captured by sequencing in a study of blood T cell repertoires in COVID-19. Study-level background: Material from acute and convalescent COVID-19 was sourced from the United States, Italy and Spain. PBMCs, B-cell-depleted T cells, or T cells were the source of the cDNA or gDNA that made up the material.

In the source study's methods: Quantification of nucleated cells was approximated via reference gene primer amplification. This table comes from immunoSEQ multiplex PCR, and its TCRdb copy is limited to in-frame clones, with some not included. From that table come the V and J calls and clone size; the DNA was used to work out D and trimming. The sample lists 150,000 to 200,000 clones, roughly 80% occurring once. V lost 2 bases, J lost 7 bases, and 7 bases stayed unmatched. CDR1 is MNHNS and CDR2 is SASEGT in the germline V gene. This CDR3 spans 15 amino acids. The sequence was collected from a woman in her forties with acute COVID-19. The chain has TRBV6-1 and TRBJ1-2; TRBD1 agrees at 10 bases. The specimen sequenced was PBMCs or T cells enriched from blood (not recorded which). Here the CDR3 DNA reads TGTGCCAGCAGTGAATTTCTCGGACAGGGGGTTGGCTACACCTTC. Translating gives CASSEFLGQGVGYTF.